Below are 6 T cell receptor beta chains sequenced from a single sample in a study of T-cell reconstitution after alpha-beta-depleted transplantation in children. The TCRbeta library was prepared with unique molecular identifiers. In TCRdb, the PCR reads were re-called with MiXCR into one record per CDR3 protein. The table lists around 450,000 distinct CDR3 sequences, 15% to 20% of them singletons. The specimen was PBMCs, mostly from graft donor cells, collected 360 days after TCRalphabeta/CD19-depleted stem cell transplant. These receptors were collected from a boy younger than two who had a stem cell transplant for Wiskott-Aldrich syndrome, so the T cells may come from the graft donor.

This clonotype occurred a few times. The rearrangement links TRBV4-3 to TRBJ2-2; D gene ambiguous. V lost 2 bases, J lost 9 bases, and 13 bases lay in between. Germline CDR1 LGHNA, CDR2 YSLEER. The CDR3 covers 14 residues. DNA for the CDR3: TGCGCCAGCAGCCAATTTGGTCTTCAGAGGGAGCTGTTTTTT. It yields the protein CASSQFGLQRELFF.

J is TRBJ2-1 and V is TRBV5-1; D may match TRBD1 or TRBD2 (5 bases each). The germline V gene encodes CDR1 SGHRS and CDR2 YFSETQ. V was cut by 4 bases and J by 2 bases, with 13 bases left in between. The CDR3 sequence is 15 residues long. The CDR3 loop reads CASSLTGAAYNEQFF. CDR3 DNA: TGCGCCAGCAGCCTGACCGGGGCAGCCTACAATGAGCAGTTCTTC.

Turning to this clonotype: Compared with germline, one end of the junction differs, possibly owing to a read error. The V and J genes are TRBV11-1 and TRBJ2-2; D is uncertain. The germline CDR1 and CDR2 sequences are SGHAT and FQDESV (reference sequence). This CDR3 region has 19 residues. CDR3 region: CVSSAKRKRPKSSAGELFF. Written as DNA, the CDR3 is TGTGTCAGCAGCGCAAAAAGGAAGAGGCCTAAATCCTCCGCCGGGGAGCTGTTTTTT.

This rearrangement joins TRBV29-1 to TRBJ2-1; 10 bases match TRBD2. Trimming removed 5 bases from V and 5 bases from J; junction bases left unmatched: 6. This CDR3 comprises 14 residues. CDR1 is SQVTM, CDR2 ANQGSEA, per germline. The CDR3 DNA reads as TGCAGCGTTTTAGCGGGGGGCCTTAACAATGAGCAGTTCTTC. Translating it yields CSVLAGGLNNEQFF.

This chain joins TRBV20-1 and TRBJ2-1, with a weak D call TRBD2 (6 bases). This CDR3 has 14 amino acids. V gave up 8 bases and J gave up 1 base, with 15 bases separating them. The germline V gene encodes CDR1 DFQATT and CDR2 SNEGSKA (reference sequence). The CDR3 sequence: CSFGRAGSYNEQFF. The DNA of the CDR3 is TGCAGTTTCGGCAGGGCGGGATCCTACAATGAGCAGTTCTTC.

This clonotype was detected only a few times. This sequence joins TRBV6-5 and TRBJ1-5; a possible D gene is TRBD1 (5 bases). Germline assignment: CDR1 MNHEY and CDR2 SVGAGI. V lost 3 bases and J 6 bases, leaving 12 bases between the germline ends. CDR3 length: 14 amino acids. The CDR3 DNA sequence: TGTGCCAGCAGTTATTCAGGGAACGGTCAGCCCCAGCATTTT. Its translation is CASSYSGNGQPQHF.